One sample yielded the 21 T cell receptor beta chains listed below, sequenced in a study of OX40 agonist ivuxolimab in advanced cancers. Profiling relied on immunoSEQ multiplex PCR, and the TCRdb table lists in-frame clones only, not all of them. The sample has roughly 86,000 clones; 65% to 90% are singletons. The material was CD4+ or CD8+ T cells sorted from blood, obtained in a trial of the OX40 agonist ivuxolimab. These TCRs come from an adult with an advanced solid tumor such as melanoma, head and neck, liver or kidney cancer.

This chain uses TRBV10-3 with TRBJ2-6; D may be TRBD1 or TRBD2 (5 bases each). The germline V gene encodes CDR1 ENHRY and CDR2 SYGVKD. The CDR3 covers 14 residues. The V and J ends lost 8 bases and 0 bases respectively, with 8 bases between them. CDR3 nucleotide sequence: TGTGCCATCGGGACCGCCTCTGGGGCCAACGTCCTGACTTTC. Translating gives CAIGTASGANVLTF.

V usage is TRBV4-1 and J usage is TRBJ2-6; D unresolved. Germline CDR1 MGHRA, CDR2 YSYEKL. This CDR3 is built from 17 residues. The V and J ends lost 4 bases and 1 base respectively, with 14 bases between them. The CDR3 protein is CASSRAGAGSGANVLTF. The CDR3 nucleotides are TGCGCCAGCAGCCGGGCAGGAGCCGGATCTGGGGCCAACGTCCTGACTTTC.

For the CDR3, the DNA is TGTGCCAGCAGCTTAGTTCCGGGGGGTCGAGGCTACACCTTC. This encodes CASSLVPGGRGYTF. The rearrangement joins TRBV7-9 to TRBJ1-2; tentatively, D is TRBD1 (5 bases). Germline V gene lookup returns CDR1 SEHNR and CDR2 FQNEAQ (reference sequence). This CDR3 has 14 amino acids. The V and J ends lost 1 base and 8 bases respectively, with 14 bases between them.

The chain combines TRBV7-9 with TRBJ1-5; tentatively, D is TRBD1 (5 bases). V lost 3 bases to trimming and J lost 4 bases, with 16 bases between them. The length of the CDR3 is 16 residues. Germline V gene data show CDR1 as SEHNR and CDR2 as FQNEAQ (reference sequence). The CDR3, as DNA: TGTGCCAGCAGCTTTGGGTCGCAGGGATCGAATCAGCCCCAGCATTTT. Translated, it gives CASSFGSQGSNQPQHF.

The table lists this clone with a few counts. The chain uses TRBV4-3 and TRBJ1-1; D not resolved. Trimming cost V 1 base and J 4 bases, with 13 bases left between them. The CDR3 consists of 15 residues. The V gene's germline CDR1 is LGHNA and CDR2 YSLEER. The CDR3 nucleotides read TGCGCCAGCAGCCAAGCGATAGGCCCGAGCACTGAAGCTTTCTTT. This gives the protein CASSQAIGPSTEAFF.

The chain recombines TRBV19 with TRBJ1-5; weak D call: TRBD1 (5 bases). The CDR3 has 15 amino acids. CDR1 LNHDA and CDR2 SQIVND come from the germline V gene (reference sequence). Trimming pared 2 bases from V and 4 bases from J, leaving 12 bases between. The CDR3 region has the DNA TGTGCCAGTAGTATATTCAGCGGGGGGAATCAGCCCCAGCATTTT. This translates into CASSIFSGGNQPQHF.

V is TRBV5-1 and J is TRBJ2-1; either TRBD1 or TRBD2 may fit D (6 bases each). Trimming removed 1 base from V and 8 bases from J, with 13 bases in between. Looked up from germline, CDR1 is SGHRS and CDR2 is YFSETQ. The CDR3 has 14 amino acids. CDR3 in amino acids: CASSLRPEGDEQFF. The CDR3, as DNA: TGCGCCAGCAGCTTGCGGCCGGAGGGGGATGAGCAGTTCTTC.

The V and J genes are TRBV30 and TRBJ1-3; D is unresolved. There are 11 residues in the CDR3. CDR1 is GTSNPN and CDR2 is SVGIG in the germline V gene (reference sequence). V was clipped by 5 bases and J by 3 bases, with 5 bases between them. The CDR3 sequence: CAWDLGNTIYF. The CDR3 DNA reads TGTGCCTGGGACCTTGGAAACACCATATATTTT.

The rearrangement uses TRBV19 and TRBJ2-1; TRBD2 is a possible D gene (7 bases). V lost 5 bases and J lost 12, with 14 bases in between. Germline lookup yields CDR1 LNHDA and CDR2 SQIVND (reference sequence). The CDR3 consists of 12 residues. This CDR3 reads CASSSGGHWQFF. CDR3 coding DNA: TGTGCCAGTAGTTCGGGGGGACATTGGCAGTTCTTC.

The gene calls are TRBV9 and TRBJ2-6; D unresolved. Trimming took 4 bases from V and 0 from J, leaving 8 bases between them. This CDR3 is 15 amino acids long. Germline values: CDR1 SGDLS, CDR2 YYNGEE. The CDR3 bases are TGTGCCAGCAGCCCGCGGAACTCTGGGGCCAACGTCCTGACTTTC. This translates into CASSPRNSGANVLTF.

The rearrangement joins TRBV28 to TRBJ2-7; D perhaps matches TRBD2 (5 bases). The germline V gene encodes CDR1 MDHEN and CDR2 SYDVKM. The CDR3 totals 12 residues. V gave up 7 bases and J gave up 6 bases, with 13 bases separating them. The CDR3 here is CASKAARVEQYF. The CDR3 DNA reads TGTGCCAGCAAGGCGGCGCGGGTCGAGCAGTACTTC.

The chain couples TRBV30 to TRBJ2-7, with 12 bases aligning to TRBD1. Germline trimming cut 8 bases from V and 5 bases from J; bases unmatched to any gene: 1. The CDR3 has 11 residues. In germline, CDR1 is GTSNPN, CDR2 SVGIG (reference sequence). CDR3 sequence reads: CAGTGGHEQYF. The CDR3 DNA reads TGTGCCGGGACAGGGGGCCACGAGCAGTACTTC. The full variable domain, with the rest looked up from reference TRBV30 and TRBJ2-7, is SQTIHQWPATLVQPVGSPLSLECTVEGTSNPNLYWYRQAAGRGLQLLFYSVGIGQISSEVPQNLSASRPQDRQFILSSKKLLLSDSGFYLCAGTGGHEQYFGPGTRLTVT.

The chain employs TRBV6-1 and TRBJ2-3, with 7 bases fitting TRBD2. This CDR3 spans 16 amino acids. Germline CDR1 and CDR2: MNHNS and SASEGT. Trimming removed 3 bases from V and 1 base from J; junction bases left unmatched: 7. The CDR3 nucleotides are TGTGCCAGCAGTGAGCGGGGGAGGTGGGGCACAGATACGCAGTATTTT. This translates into CASSERGRWGTDTQYF.

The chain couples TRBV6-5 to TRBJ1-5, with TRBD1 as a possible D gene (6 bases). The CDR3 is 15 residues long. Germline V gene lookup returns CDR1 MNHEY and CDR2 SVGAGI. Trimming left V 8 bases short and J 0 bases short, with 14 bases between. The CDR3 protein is CASHPTGNSNQPQHF. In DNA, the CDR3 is TGTGCCAGCCACCCGACAGGTAATAGCAATCAGCCCCAGCATTTT.

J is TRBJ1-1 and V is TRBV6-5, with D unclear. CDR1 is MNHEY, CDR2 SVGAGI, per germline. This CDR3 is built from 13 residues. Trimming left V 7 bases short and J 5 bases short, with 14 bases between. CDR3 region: CASKVARSTEAFF. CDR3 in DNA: TGTGCCAGCAAAGTGGCGAGGTCGACTGAAGCTTTCTTT.

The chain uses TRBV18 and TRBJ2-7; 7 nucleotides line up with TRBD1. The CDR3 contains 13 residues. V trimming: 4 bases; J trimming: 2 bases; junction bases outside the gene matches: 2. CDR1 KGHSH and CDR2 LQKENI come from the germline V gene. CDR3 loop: CASSLGQPYEQYF. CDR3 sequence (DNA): TGTGCCAGCTCACTGGGACAGCCCTACGAGCAGTACTTC.

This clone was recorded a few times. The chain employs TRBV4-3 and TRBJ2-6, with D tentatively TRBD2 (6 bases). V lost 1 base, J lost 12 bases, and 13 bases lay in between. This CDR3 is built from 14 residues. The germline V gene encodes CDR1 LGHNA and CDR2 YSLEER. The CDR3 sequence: CASSQVAFGGVLTF. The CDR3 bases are TGCGCCAGCAGCCAAGTCGCCTTCGGGGGCGTCCTGACTTTC.

The CDR3 DNA follows: TGCGCCAGCAGCCAAGTCACAGGGGATGGGAACTATGGCTACACCTTC. It codes for CASSQVTGDGNYGYTF. V is TRBV4-3 and J is TRBJ1-2; the match to TRBD1 covers 7 bases. Germline V gene data show CDR1 as LGHNA and CDR2 as YSLEER. Unmatched junction bases numbered 7, after V lost 1 base and J lost 2 bases. This CDR3 is 16 amino acids long.

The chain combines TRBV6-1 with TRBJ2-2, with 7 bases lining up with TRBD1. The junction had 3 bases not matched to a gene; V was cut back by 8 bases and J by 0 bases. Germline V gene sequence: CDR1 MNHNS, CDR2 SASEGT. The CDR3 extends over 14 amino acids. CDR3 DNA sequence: TGTGCCAGCCCAGGGACAGCGAACACCGGGGAGCTGTTTTTT. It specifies CASPGTANTGELFF.

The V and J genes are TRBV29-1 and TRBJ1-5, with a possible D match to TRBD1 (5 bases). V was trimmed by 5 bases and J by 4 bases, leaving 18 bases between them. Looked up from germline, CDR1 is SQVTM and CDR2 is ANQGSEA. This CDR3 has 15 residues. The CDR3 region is CSVRGGQGGNQPQHF. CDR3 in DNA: TGCAGCGTTAGAGGTGGGCAGGGTGGAAATCAGCCCCAGCATTTT.

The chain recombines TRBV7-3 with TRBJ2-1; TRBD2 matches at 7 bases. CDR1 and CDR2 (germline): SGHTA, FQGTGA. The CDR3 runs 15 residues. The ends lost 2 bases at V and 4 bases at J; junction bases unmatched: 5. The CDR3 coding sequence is TGTGCCAGCAGCTTAGCGGGAGATTATTACAATGAGCAGTTCTTC. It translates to CASSLAGDYYNEQFF.